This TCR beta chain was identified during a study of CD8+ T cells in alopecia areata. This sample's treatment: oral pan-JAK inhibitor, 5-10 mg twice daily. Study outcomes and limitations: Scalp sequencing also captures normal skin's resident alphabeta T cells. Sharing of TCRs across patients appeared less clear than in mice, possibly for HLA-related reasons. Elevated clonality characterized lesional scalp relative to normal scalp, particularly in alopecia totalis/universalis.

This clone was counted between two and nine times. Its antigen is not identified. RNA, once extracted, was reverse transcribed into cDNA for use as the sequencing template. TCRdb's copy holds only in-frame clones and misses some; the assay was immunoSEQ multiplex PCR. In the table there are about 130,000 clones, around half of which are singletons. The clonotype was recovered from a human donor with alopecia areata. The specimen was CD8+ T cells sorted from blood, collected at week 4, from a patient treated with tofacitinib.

CDR3 in DNA: TGTGCCAGCAGGCCGGGACAGGGGCTTTATGGCTACACCTTC. Translated, it gives CASRPGQGLYGYTF. J is TRBJ1-2 and V is TRBV27; the match to TRBD1 covers 10 bases. With V trimmed by 6 bases and J by 5 bases, 6 bases remained unmatched. Looked up from germline, CDR1 is MNHEY and CDR2 is SMNVEV (reference sequence). The CDR3 length is 14 residues.